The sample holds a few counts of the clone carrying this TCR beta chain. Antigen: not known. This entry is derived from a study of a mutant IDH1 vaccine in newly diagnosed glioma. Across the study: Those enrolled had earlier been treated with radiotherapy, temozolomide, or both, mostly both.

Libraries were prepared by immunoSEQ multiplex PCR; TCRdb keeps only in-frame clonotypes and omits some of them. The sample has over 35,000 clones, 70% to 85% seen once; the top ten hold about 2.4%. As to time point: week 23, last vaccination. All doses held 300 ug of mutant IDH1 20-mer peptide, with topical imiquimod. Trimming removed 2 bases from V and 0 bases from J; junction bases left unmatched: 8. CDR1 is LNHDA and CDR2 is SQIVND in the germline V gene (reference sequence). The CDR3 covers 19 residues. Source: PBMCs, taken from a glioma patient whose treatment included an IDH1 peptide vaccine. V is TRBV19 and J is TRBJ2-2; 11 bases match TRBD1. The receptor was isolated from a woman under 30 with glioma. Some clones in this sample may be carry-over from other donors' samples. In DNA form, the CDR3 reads TGTGCCAGTAGTATACTTGCGGGACAGGGGGTATCGAACACCGGGGAGCTGTTTTTT. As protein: CASSILAGQGVSNTGELFF.